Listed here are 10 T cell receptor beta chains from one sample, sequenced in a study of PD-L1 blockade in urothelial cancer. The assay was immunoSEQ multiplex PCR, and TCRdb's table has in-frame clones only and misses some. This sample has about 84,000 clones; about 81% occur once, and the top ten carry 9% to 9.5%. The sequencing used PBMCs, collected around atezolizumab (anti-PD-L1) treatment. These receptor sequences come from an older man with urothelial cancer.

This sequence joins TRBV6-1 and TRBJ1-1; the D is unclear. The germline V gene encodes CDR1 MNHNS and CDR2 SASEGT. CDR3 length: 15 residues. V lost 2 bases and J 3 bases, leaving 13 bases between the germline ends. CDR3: CASSEIGQDYTEAFF. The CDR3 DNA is TGTGCCAGCAGTGAAATTGGGCAGGATTACACTGAAGCTTTCTTT.

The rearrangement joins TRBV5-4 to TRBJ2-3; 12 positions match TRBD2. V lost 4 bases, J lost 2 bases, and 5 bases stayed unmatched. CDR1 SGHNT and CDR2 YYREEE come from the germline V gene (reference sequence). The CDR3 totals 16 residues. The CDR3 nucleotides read TGTGCCAGCAGCCCTGGGACTAGCGGGTACACAGATACGCAGTATTTT. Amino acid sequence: CASSPGTSGYTDTQYF.

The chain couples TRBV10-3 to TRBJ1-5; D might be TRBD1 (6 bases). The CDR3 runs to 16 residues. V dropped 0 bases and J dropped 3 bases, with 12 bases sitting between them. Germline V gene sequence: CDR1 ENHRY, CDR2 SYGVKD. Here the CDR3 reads CAISESATGYNQPQHF. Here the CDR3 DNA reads TGTGCCATCAGTGAGTCGGCTACAGGGTACAATCAGCCCCAGCATTTT.

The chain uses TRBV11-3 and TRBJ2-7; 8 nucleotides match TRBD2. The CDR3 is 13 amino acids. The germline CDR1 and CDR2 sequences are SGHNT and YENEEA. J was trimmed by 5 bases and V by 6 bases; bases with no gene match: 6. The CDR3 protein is CASSSGGADEQYF. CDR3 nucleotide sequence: TGTGCCAGCAGTTCCGGGGGGGCCGACGAGCAGTACTTC.

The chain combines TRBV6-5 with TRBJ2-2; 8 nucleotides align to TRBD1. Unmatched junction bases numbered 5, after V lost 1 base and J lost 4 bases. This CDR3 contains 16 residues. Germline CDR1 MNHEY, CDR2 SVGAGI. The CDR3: CASSYWGQELTGELFF. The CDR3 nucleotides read TGTGCCAGCAGTTACTGGGGACAGGAACTCACCGGGGAGCTGTTTTTT.

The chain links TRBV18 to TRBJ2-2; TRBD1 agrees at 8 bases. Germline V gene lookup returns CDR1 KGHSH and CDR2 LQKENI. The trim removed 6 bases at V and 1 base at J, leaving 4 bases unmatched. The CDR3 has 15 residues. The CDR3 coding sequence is TGTGCCAGCTCGCCGGGACAGGTGAACACCGGGGAGCTGTTTTTT. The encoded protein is CASSPGQVNTGELFF.

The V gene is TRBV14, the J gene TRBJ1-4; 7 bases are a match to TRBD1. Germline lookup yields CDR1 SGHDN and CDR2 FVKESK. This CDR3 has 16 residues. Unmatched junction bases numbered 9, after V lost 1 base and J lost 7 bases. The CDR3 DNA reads TGTGCCAGCAGCCAAGGAACAGGGGCAAGGAGTGAAAAACTGTTTTTT. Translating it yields CASSQGTGARSEKLFF. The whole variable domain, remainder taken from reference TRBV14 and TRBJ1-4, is EAGVTQFPSHSVIEKGQTVTLRCDPISGHDNLYWYRRVMGKEIKFLLHFVKESKQDESGMPNNRFLAERTGGTYSTLKVQPAELEDSGVYFCASSQGTGARSEKLFFGSGTQLSVL.

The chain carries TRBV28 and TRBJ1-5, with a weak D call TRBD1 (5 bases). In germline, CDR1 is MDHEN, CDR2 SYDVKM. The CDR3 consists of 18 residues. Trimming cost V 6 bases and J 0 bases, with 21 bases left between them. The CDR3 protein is CASSPSGGGIGSNQPQHF. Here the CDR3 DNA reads TGTGCCAGCAGCCCCTCTGGGGGGGGAATCGGTAGCAATCAGCCCCAGCATTTT.

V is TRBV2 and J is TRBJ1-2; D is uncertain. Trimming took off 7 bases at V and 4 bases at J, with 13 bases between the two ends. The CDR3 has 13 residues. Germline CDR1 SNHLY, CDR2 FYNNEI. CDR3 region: CASIDRGSYGYTF. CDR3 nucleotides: TGTGCCAGCATCGACCGGGGATCCTATGGCTACACCTTC.

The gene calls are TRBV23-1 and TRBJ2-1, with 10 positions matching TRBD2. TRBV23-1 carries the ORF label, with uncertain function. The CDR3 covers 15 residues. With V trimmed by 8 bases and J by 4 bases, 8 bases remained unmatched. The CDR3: CASPRPSGSYNEQFF. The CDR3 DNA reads TGCGCCAGCCCCCGGCCTAGCGGGAGTTACAATGAGCAGTTCTTC.